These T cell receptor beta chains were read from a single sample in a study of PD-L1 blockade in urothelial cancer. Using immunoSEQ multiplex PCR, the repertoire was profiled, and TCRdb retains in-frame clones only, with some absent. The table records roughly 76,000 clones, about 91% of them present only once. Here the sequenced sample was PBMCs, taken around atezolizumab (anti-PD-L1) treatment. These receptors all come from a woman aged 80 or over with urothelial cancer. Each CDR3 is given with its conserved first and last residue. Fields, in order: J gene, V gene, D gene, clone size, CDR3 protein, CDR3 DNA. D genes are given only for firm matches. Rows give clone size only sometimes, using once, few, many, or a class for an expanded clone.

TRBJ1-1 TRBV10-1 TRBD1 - CASTFGQGSTEAFF TGCGCCAGCACCTTTGGACAGGGGAGCACTGAAGCTTTCTTT
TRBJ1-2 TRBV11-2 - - CASSLDGRPRGYTF TGTGCCAGCAGCTTAGACGGCCGACCTAGGGGCTACACCTTC
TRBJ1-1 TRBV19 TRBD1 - CASSHSIPGQENTEAFF TGTGCCAGTAGCCACTCAATACCGGGACAGGAGAACACTGAAGCTTTCTTT
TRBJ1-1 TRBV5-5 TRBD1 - CASSLTGGTGTEAFF TGTGCCAGCAGCCTAACAGGGGGTACGGGTACTGAAGCTTTCTTT
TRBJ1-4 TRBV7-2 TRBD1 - CASSYRGLNEKLFF TGTGCCAGCAGTTACAGGGGATTGAATGAAAAACTGTTTTTT
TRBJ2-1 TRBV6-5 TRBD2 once CASTQTSASYNEQFF TGTGCCAGCACCCAGACTAGCGCCTCCTACAATGAGCAGTTCTTC
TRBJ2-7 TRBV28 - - CASSSGTTYEQYF TGTGCCAGCAGTAGCGGAACGACCTACGAGCAGTACTTC
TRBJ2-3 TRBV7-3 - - CASSLIGNPGDTQYF TGTGCCAGCAGCTTAATCGGAAATCCCGGGGATACGCAGTATTTT
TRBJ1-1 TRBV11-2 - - CASSLGAGNTEAFF TGTGCCAGCAGCTTAGGGGCCGGGAACACTGAAGCTTTCTTT
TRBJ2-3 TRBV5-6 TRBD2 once CASSPRTRGGSADTQYF TGTGCCAGCAGCCCACGGACTAGAGGCGGGAGCGCAGATACGCAGTATTTT
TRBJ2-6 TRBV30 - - CAWNGGANVLTF TGTGCCTGGAACGGTGGGGCCAACGTCCTGACTTTC
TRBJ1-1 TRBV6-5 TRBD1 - CASSSDRGYEAFF TGTGCCAGCAGTTCTGACAGGGGGTATGAAGCTTTCTTT
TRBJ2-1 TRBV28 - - CASSLRPIPTNEQFF TGTGCCAGCAGTTTGCGCCCCATACCCACGAATGAGCAGTTCTTC
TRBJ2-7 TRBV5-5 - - CASSFLQESYEQYF TGTGCCAGCAGCTTTCTACAGGAGAGCTACGAGCAGTACTTC
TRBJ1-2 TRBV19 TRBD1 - CASSGTVLNYGYTF TGTGCCAGTAGTGGGACAGTACTTAACTATGGCTACACCTTC
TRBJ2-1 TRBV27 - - CASKRMAGSNEQFF TGTGCCAGCAAACGAATGGCGGGAAGTAATGAGCAGTTCTTC
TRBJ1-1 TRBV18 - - CASSPREGVNTEAFF TGTGCCAGCTCACCAAGGGAGGGTGTGAACACTGAAGCTTTCTTT
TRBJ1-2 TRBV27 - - CASSLSSQIASRWGYTF TGTGCCAGCAGTTTATCTTCACAGATTGCTTCACGGTGGGGCTACACCTTC
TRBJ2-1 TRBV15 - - CATSREKRTSSYNEQFF TGTGCCACCAGCAGAGAAAAGCGGACCAGCTCCTACAATGAGCAGTTCTTC
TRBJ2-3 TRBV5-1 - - CASSSRGFFTDTQYF TGCGCCAGCAGCTCTAGGGGATTCTTCACAGATACGCAGTATTTT
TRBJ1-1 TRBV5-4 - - CASSGLGGDTEAFF TGTGCCAGCAGCGGCCTCGGGGGGGACACTGAAGCTTTCTTT
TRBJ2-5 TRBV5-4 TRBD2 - CASSLEGGRAGETQYF TGTGCCAGCAGCTTGGAAGGCGGGAGGGCCGGAGAGACCCAGTACTTC
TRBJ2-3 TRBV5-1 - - CASSLEGGTDTQYF TGCGCCAGCAGCTTGGAGGGAGGCACAGATACGCAGTATTTT
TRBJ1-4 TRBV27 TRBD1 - CASSFRGTVEKLFF TGTGCCAGCAGTTTCAGGGGGACTGTGGAAAAACTGTTTTTT
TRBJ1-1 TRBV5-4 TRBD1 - CASLERGPNTEAFF TGTGCCAGCCTCGAGAGGGGGCCGAACACTGAAGCTTTCTTT
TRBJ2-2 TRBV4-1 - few CASSPDSGAGATGELFF TGCGCCAGCAGCCCGGATAGTGGGGCAGGCGCCACCGGGGAGCTGTTTTTT
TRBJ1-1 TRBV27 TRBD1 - CASKDAYRGGTEAFF TGTGCCAGCAAAGACGCTTACAGGGGAGGCACTGAAGCTTTCTTT
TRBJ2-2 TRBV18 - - CASSPIRGTDTGELFF TGTGCCAGCTCACCTATCCGGGGGACGGACACCGGGGAGCTGTTTTTT
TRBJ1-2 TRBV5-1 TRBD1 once CASSTGGDYGYTF TGCGCCAGCAGTACAGGGGGCGACTATGGCTACACCTTC
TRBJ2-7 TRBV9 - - CASSPNIGYEQYF TGTGCCAGCAGCCCTAATATTGGCTACGAGCAGTACTTC
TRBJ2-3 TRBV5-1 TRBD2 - CASSWTLAGSTDTQYF TGCGCCAGCAGCTGGACACTAGCGGGGAGCACAGATACGCAGTATTTT
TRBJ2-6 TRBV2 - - CASRDIFSGANVLTF TGTGCCAGCAGGGACATTTTCTCCGGGGCCAACGTCCTGACTTTC
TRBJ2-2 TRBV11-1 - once CASSLLGGTGELFF TGTGCCAGCAGCTTACTGGGGGGCACCGGGGAGCTGTTTTTT
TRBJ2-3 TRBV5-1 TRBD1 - CASSLRDSTDTQYF TGCGCCAGCAGCTTGAGGGACAGTACAGATACGCAGTATTTT
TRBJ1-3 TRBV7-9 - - CASSLRVGGAGNTIYF TGTGCCAGCAGCTTACGGGTTGGCGGGGCTGGAAACACCATATATTTT
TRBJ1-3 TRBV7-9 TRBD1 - CASTLAGGANTIYF TGTGCCAGCACACTAGCAGGGGGCGCAAACACCATATATTTT
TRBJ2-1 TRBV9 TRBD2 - CASSTTGTNYNEQFF TGTGCCAGCAGTACTACCGGGACTAACTACAATGAGCAGTTCTTC
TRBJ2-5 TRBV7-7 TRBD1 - CASSQTRGFQETQYF TGTGCCAGCAGCCAAACCAGGGGGTTCCAAGAGACCCAGTACTTC
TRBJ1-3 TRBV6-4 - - CASTHPDSSGNTIYF TGTGCCAGCACCCACCCTGACAGCTCTGGAAACACCATATATTTT
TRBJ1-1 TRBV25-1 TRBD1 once CASSKGDRATEAFF TGTGCCAGCAGTAAGGGGGACAGGGCCACTGAAGCTTTCTTT
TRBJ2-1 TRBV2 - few CASRYIRDEQFF TGTGCCAGCAGATACATTCGGGATGAGCAGTTCTTC
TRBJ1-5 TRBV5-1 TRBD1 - CASSPGTGLNQPQHF TGCGCCAGCAGCCCTGGGACAGGTCTCAATCAGCCCCAGCATTTT
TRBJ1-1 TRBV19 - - CASSPAGRSTEAFF TGTGCCAGTAGCCCCGCGGGGAGAAGCACTGAAGCTTTCTTT
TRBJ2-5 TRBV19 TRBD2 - CASSSPGLAGVGETQYF TGTGCCAGTAGTAGTCCGGGACTAGCGGGAGTGGGCGAGACCCAGTACTTC
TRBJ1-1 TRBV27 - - CASSLQGWNTEAFF TGTGCCAGCAGTTTGCAGGGGTGGAACACTGAAGCTTTCTTT